A selection of T cell receptor beta chains follows, all from one sample in a study of cytomegalovirus exposure and HLA in healthy donors. TCRdb's table, derived via immunoSEQ multiplex PCR, lists solely in-frame clones and lacks some. The table lists about 160,000 clones, about 80% of them singletons. Material for sequencing was PBMCs. These receptors were obtained from a man in his forties or fifties in good health and CMV-seronegative. The CDR3 runs from the conserved cysteine through the conserved F or W.

>TRBV5-6
CASSFRAREDLQETQYF
>TRBV18
CASSLSTGGNEKLFF
>TRBV2
CASSETSGYSYEQYF
>TRBV27
CASMTGLNTGELFF
>TRBV29-1
CSVTSGGGLLETQYF
>TRBV27
CASRRGQETQYF
>TRBV7-9
CASSLSQGWTQYF
>TRBV5-4
CASSLGASGYAGELFF
>TRBV7-9
CASSLRQSQETQYF
>TRBV11-1
CASSLLSSGVQETQYF
>TRBV4-2
CASSWTSGTDTQYF
>TRBV5-5
CASSAGPPGEAFF
>TRBV7-8
CASSYPGQGYEQYF
>TRBV6-5
CASRKAPGYEQYF
>TRBV30
CAWSSWDSTYGELFF
>TRBV6-1
CASILAGAETQYF
>TRBV27
CASSPLLAGVAGANVLTF